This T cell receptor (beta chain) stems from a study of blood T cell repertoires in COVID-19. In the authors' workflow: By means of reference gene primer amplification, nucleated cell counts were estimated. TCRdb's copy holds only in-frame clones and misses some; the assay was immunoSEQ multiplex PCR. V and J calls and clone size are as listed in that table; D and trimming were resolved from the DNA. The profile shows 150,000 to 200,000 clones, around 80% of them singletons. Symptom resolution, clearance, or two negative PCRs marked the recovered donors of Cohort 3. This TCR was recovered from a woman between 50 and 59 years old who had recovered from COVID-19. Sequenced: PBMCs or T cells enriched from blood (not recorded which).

The CDR3 reads CASSQTSGREKETQYF. CDR3 bases: TGCGCCAGCAGCCAGACTAGCGGGAGGGAGAAAGAGACCCAGTACTTC. The chain joins TRBV4-1 to TRBJ2-5; 14 bases align to TRBD2. The trim removed 3 bases at V and 3 bases at J, leaving 3 bases unmatched. The CDR3 is 16 amino acids. Germline values: CDR1 MGHRA, CDR2 YSYEKL.